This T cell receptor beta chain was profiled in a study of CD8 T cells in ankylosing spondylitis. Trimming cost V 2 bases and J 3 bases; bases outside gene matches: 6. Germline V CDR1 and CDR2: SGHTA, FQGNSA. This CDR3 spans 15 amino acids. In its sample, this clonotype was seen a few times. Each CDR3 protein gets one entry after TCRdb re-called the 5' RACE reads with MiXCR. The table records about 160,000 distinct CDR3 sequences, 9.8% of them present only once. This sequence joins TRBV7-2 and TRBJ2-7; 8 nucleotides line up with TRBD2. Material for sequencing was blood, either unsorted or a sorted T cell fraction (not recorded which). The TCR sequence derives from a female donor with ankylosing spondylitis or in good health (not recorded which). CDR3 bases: TGTGCCAGCAGCTTATTTGGCGGGGGGTACTACGAGCAGTACTTC. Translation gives CASSLFGGGYYEQYF.